The rows below give T cell receptor beta chains drawn from one sample of a study of shared clonotypes between healthy human individuals. Only in-frame clones appear in the TCRdb table, and some are missing; sequencing was by immunoSEQ multiplex PCR. Of roughly 2.1 million clones in the sample, 93% were seen once. The sample was naive CD8+ T cells from PBMCs. Receptor source: a young man in good health. Some clones in this sample may be carry-over from other donors' samples. The CDR3 runs from the conserved cysteine through the conserved F or W. Fields, in order: D gene, clone size, J gene, V gene, CDR3 DNA, CDR3 protein. The D gene is left open where the match is weak. Some rows mark clone size as missing; the rest say once, few, many or name a class of expanded clone.

D gene: TRBD1; clone size: -; J gene: TRBJ2-1; V gene: TRBV29-1; CDR3 DNA: TGCAGCGTTGAAAGAGGGGGCGCGTATGAGCAGTTCTTC; CDR3 protein: CSVERGGAYEQFF
D gene: TRBD2; clone size: -; J gene: TRBJ2-1; V gene: TRBV4-3; CDR3 DNA: TGCGCCAGCAGCCAAGATTTAGCGGGAGGGCCTCTCCCCTTCTACAATGAGCAGTTCTTC; CDR3 protein: CASSQDLAGGPLPFYNEQFF
D gene: -; clone size: -; J gene: TRBJ1-4; V gene: TRBV7-9; CDR3 DNA: TGTGCCAGCACCACCTCCAACAGGGCTACAACTAATGAAAAACTGTTTTTT; CDR3 protein: CASTTSNRATTNEKLFF
D gene: TRBD2; clone size: -; J gene: TRBJ2-3; V gene: TRBV10-3; CDR3 DNA: TGTGCCATCAGTCTAATAGCGGGAGGGGCCCCCCACCGGGCGCAGTATTTT; CDR3 protein: CAISLIAGGAPHRAQYF
D gene: -; clone size: few; J gene: TRBJ1-5; V gene: TRBV7-9; CDR3 DNA: TGTGCCAGCAGCTTCGGAGGCGGCGTTCCCAATCAGCCCCAGCATTTT; CDR3 protein: CASSFGGGVPNQPQHF
D gene: -; clone size: -; J gene: TRBJ1-2; V gene: TRBV9; CDR3 DNA: TGTGCCAGCAGCGTAGTAGTTGGGGTAGCGACCAGTGGCTACACCTTC; CDR3 protein: CASSVVVGVATSGYTF
D gene: -; clone size: -; J gene: TRBJ2-5; V gene: TRBV28; CDR3 DNA: TGTGCCAGCAGTCCCCCCATTCCTTCTGTGGAGACCCAGTACTTC; CDR3 protein: CASSPPIPSVETQYF
D gene: -; clone size: -; J gene: TRBJ2-7; V gene: TRBV28; CDR3 DNA: TGTGCCAGCAGTTTAATTGGGTCTAGAGAGCAGTACTTC; CDR3 protein: CASSLIGSREQYF
D gene: -; clone size: once; J gene: TRBJ1-5; V gene: TRBV6-6; CDR3 DNA: TGTGCCAGCAGTCCCAGGGACCCCGTATCTCAGCCCCAGCATTTT; CDR3 protein: CASSPRDPVSQPQHF
D gene: TRBD1; clone size: -; J gene: TRBJ2-1; V gene: TRBV28; CDR3 DNA: TGTGCCAGCAGGGTCGGGACAGGGGACTACAATGAGCAGTTCTTC; CDR3 protein: CASRVGTGDYNEQFF
D gene: -; clone size: -; J gene: TRBJ1-1; V gene: TRBV7-2; CDR3 DNA: TGTGCCAGCAGCTCAAGTCAGTGGCAGGGCACTGAAGCTTTCTTT; CDR3 protein: CASSSSQWQGTEAFF
D gene: -; clone size: -; J gene: TRBJ1-1; V gene: TRBV23-1; CDR3 DNA: TGCGCCAGCAGTCAACTACCCGGGCAGATGAACACTGAAGCTTTCTTT; CDR3 protein: CASSQLPGQMNTEAFF
D gene: TRBD2; clone size: -; J gene: TRBJ2-7; V gene: TRBV5-6; CDR3 DNA: TGTGCCAGCAGCTTTGGTAGCAGCGGGAGGTTCTACGAGCAGTACTTC; CDR3 protein: CASSFGSSGRFYEQYF
D gene: TRBD1; clone size: -; J gene: TRBJ2-7; V gene: TRBV7-9; CDR3 DNA: TGTGCCAGCAGCTCGACCCGGGACAGGGGTTACGAGCAGTACTTC; CDR3 protein: CASSSTRDRGYEQYF
D gene: -; clone size: once; J gene: TRBJ2-3; V gene: TRBV11-2; CDR3 DNA: TGTGCCAGCAGTCCCGGGACCGTCCCCAGCACAGATACGCAGTATTTT; CDR3 protein: CASSPGTVPSTDTQYF
D gene: -; clone size: -; J gene: TRBJ2-1; V gene: TRBV27; CDR3 DNA: TGTGCCAGCAGTTTATATTGGTCCCATGAGCAGTTCTTC; CDR3 protein: CASSLYWSHEQFF
D gene: TRBD1; clone size: few; J gene: TRBJ2-2; V gene: TRBV4-1; CDR3 DNA: TGCGCCAGCAGCCAAGTCGGACAGGTCACCGGGGAGCTGTTTTTT; CDR3 protein: CASSQVGQVTGELFF
D gene: TRBD1; clone size: -; J gene: TRBJ2-7; V gene: TRBV10-1; CDR3 DNA: TGCGCCAGCAGTTCCCGTCCGGGACAGGGCTACGAGCAGTACTTC; CDR3 protein: CASSSRPGQGYEQYF
D gene: TRBD1; clone size: few; J gene: TRBJ1-1; V gene: TRBV5-4; CDR3 DNA: TGTGCCAGTAACAGGGGGCGGGGGAACACTGAAGCTTTCTTT; CDR3 protein: CASNRGRGNTEAFF
D gene: TRBD2; clone size: -; J gene: TRBJ2-5; V gene: TRBV5-4; CDR3 DNA: TGTGCCAGCAGCCCGGGACTAGCGGGAGGGGGGGAGACCCAGTACTTC; CDR3 protein: CASSPGLAGGGETQYF
D gene: -; clone size: once; J gene: TRBJ2-7; V gene: TRBV15; CDR3 DNA: TGTGCCACCAGCAGCCCCGAGGGATGGTACGAGCAGTACTTC; CDR3 protein: CATSSPEGWYEQYF